Presented here are 5 T cell receptor beta chains from one specimen sequenced in a study of human T cells and chemical hapten exposure. TCRdb re-called the RACE reads through MiXCR, storing one row per CDR3 protein. Altogether approximately 350,000 distinct CDR3 sequences are present, around 6.9% being singletons, with the ten largest covering more than 7%. Sample time point: patch test 1, 2 weeks after DPC sensitization. Treatment here: therapeutic diphenylcyclopropenone sensitization with weekly scalp DPC. Sequenced here: whole blood, sampled in connection with sensitization to the hapten diphenylcyclopropenone (DPC). These receptors were obtained from a woman in her late teens or twenties with alopecia areata. Some clones in this sample may be carry-over from other donors' samples.

This clonotype was detected ten times or more. V usage is TRBV7-9 and J usage is TRBJ1-1; D might be TRBD1 (5 bases). This CDR3 is 16 amino acids long. Germline-derived CDR1 and CDR2 are SEHNR and FQNEAQ (reference sequence). V was clipped by 0 bases and J by 0 bases, with 11 bases between them. The CDR3: CASSLARPGMNTEAFF. CDR3 nucleotides: TGTGCCAGCAGCTTAGCGCGTCCAGGGATGAACACTGAAGCTTTCTTT.

A few counts support this clonotype. The V and J genes are TRBV10-3 and TRBJ1-5, with D unclear. Between the trimmed V and J ends, which lost 2 bases and 0 bases, there was a span of 11 bases. CDR3 length: 16 residues. Germline CDR1 is ENHRY and CDR2 is SYGVKD. In DNA form, the CDR3 reads TGTGCCATCAGTGAGGTTGCATCTTATAGCAATCAGCCCCAGCATTTT. This codes for CAISEVASYSNQPQHF.

There are many counts of this clonotype. The chain is built from TRBV2 and TRBJ1-1; no clear D. V was pared by 2 bases and J by 4 bases, with 11 bases between. Germline CDR1 and CDR2: SNHLY and FYNNEI. The CDR3 is made up of 14 amino acids. CDR3 protein: CASSEMGLGTEAFF. DNA of the CDR3: TGTGCCAGCAGTGAAATGGGTCTTGGCACTGAAGCTTTCTTT.

The chain recombines TRBV6-5 with TRBJ1-3; D unclear. The CDR3 has 15 residues. CDR1 is MNHEY and CDR2 is SVGAGI in the germline V gene. V was trimmed by 6 bases and J by 0 bases, leaving 12 bases between them. CDR3 sequence: CASRRLESSGNTIYF. The CDR3 DNA is TGTGCCAGCAGAAGGCTCGAGAGCTCTGGAAACACCATATATTTT.

In its sample, this clonotype was seen a few times. This chain connects TRBV24-1 to TRBJ1-2; D is uncertain. The CDR3 totals 13 residues. The germline V gene encodes CDR1 KGHDR and CDR2 SFDVKD. V was cut by 0 bases and J by 4 bases, with 5 bases left in between. The CDR3 nucleotides are TGTGCCACCAGTGATTTGGATTCCTATGGCTACACCTTC. Encoded protein: CATSDLDSYGYTF.